The 23 T cell receptor beta chains listed next were all sequenced from one sample in a study of spatial heterogeneity in lung cancer. TCRdb re-analysed the 5' RACE reads in MiXCR, keeping a single row per CDR3 protein. The sample records approximately 140 distinct CDR3 sequences, 40% to 50% being singletons. The time point here: sample taken at primary tumor resection. Unsorted tumor, nontumor lung tissue or cryopreserved PBMC supplied the whole RNA. Specimen: PBMCs, collected at surgery. The receptors derive from a male donor with early-stage non-small cell lung cancer.

Points on this clonotype: The library was designed around alpha chains, so this beta chain is a stray read whose abundance carries little weight. This rearrangement joins TRBV6-2 or TRBV6-3 to TRBJ2-7, with TRBD2 identical over 9 bases. Germline V lookup: CDR1 MNHEY, CDR2 SVGEGT. The CDR3 has 14 amino acids. J was trimmed by 2 bases and V by 6 bases; bases with no gene match: 5. The CDR3 DNA is TGTGCCAGCAGGGTAGCGGGGGTGACCTACGAGCAGTACTTC. Its protein product is CASRVAGVTYEQYF.

As to this clonotype: Germline is not matched at one junction end, which may reflect a read error. Since it is a stray read in a library aimed at alpha chains, this beta chain has a size that is not meaningful. This sequence joins TRBV28 and TRBJ1-4; 7 bases fit TRBD1. This CDR3 spans 12 amino acids. The germline V gene has CDR1 MDHEN and CDR2 SYDVKM. In DNA, the CDR3 is TGTGTCAGCAGTATGACAGGGAAAAAACTGTTTTTT. This codes for CVSSMTGKKLFF.

Worth noting for this clonotype: Within a library made for alpha chains, this beta chain is off target, and its count is uninformative. The V gene is TRBV11-2, the J gene TRBJ2-1; 8 nucleotides agree with TRBD2. V lost 5 bases and J lost 3; bases outside the gene matches: 3. Germline CDR1 and CDR2: SGHAT and FQNNGV. This CDR3 comprises 14 residues. The CDR3 protein is CASSLAGYYNEQFF. CDR3 sequence (DNA): TGTGCCAGCAGCCTAGCGGGCTACTACAATGAGCAGTTCTTC.

In the case of this clonotype: This beta chain came through as a stray read in a library set up for alpha chains, and its size says little. V is TRBV20-1 and J is TRBJ2-1, with 7 bases matching TRBD1. Germline V gene lookup returns CDR1 DFQATT and CDR2 SNEGSKA (reference sequence). V dropped 2 bases and J dropped 5; count of bases not matched to a gene: 6. The CDR3 spans 14 residues. In DNA form, the CDR3 reads TGCAGTGCTAGAACTAACAGGGGCAACAATGAGCAGTTCTTC. Amino acids: CSARTNRGNNEQFF.

This clonotype has just a few counts. The library was designed around alpha chains, so this beta chain is a stray read whose abundance carries little weight. The chain combines TRBV20-1 with TRBJ2-1; TRBD2 matches 10 bases. V gave up 6 bases and J gave up 3 bases; unmatched junction bases: 2. Germline lookup yields CDR1 DFQATT and CDR2 SNEGSKA (reference sequence). The CDR3 has 13 residues. In DNA form, the CDR3 reads TGCAGTGCACGGACTAGCGGCTACAATGAGCAGTTCTTC. As protein: CSARTSGYNEQFF.

About this clonotype: Within a library made for alpha chains, this beta chain is off target, and its count is uninformative. V is TRBV7-2 and J is TRBJ1-4; 8 bases fit TRBD1. The germline gives CDR1 SGHTA, CDR2 FQGNSA. This CDR3 comprises 14 residues. The junction had 6 bases not matched to a gene; V was cut back by 4 bases and J by 8 bases. The CDR3 nucleotides read TGTGCCAGCAGCTCCGGGACAGGAGGCGAAAAACTGTTTTTT. This translates into CASSSGTGGEKLFF.

About this clonotype itself: This beta chain turned up in a library designed for alpha chains; as an off-target read, its abundance says little. The gene calls are TRBV7-8 and TRBJ2-2, with unresolved D. Germline CDR1 and CDR2: SGHVS and FQNEAQ. CDR3 length: 14 residues. V was shortened by 2 bases and J by 2 bases, with 6 bases between the two germline ends. The CDR3 region has the DNA TGTGCCAGCAGCTTACCCAAAAACACCGGGGAGCTGTTTTTT. Translated, it gives CASSLPKNTGELFF.

A word on this clonotype: The size of this beta chain means little, since it is a stray read in a library made for alpha chains. V usage is TRBV28 and J usage is TRBJ2-3, with TRBD2 matching 7 bases. Germline CDR1 and CDR2: MDHEN and SYDVKM. This CDR3 has 14 amino acids. With V trimmed by 8 bases and J by 2 bases, 7 bases remained unmatched. CDR3 sequence reads: CASGEAGDTDTQYF. CDR3 coding DNA: TGTGCCAGCGGAGAGGCGGGGGACACAGATACGCAGTATTTT.

Comments on this clonotype: Since the library was made to target alpha chains, this beta chain is a stray read and its abundance is not meaningful. The CDR3 region has the DNA TGTGCCAGCAGATCGGCTGCGGGGGGCACAGATACGCAGTATTTT. It yields the protein CASRSAAGGTDTQYF. The J gene is TRBJ2-3, the V gene TRBV11-2; TRBD2 matches 7 bases. The germline gives CDR1 SGHAT, CDR2 FQNNGV. V shed 6 bases and J 1 base; nucleotides not matched to a gene: 7. The CDR3 has 15 residues. Variable domain in full (rest from reference TRBV11-2 and TRBJ2-3): EAGVAQSPRYKIIEKRQSVAFWCNPISGHATLYWYQQILGQGPKLLIQFQNNGVVDDSQLPKDRFSAERLKGVDSTLKIQPAKLEDSAVYLCASRSAAGGTDTQYFGPGTRLTVL.

This clonotype is hyperexpanded (1% or more) in the sample. The library was built for alpha chains, so this beta chain is an off-target read and its size means little. The chain combines TRBV27 with TRBJ2-3; D unresolved. The CDR3 runs to 14 residues. The germline V and J ends were trimmed by 2 bases and 6 bases, with 12 bases remaining between them. Per the germline V gene, CDR1 is MNHEY and CDR2 is SMNVEV (reference sequence). CDR3 loop: CASSLSEISDTQYF. The DNA for the CDR3 is TGTGCCAGCAGTTTAAGTGAAATCTCCGATACGCAGTATTTT.

This clonotype was recorded a few times. With the library built for alpha chains, this beta chain is off target and its frequency is not meaningful. The V gene is TRBV11-2, the J gene TRBJ2-5, with TRBD1 matching 9 bases. The germline V gene has CDR1 SGHAT and CDR2 FQNNGV. V lost 6 bases and J lost 4; bases outside the gene matches: 3. The CDR3 totals 13 residues. The CDR3: CASRRTGAETQYF. The DNA for the CDR3 is TGTGCCAGCAGGCGGACAGGGGCAGAGACCCAGTACTTC.

By share, this clonotype counts as large (0.1 to 1%). Found in a library prepared for alpha chains, this beta chain is an off-target read, and its abundance has little meaning. This chain links TRBV29-1 with TRBJ2-5; 7 nucleotides align to TRBD1. The CDR3 sequence is 12 residues long. Germline V lookup: CDR1 SQVTM, CDR2 ANQGSEA. With 6 bases clipped from V and 3 bases from J, the junction kept 4 bases outside the gene matches. The CDR3 region is CSVGTAKETQYF. CDR3 coding DNA: TGCAGCGTCGGGACAGCCAAAGAGACCCAGTACTTC. Full variable domain (missing parts from reference TRBV29-1 and TRBJ2-5): SAVISQKPSRDICQRGTSLTIQCQVDSQVTMMFWYRQQPGQSLTLIATANQGSEATYESGFVIDKFPISRPNLTFSTLTVSNMSPEDSSIYLCSVGTAKETQYFGPGTRLLVL.

With respect to this clonotype: Found in a library prepared for alpha chains, this beta chain is an off-target read, and its abundance has little meaning. This rearrangement joins TRBV11-2 to TRBJ2-7; possibly TRBD1 for D (6 bases). The germline V gene encodes CDR1 SGHAT and CDR2 FQNNGV. This CDR3 contains 14 residues. Trimming removed 1 base from V and 1 base from J, with 8 bases in between. DNA for the CDR3: TGTGCCAGCAGCTTAGGGGGGACATCCTACGAGCAGTACTTC. It encodes CASSLGGTSYEQYF.

This clonotype was detected a few times. This beta chain is a stray sequence in a library constructed for alpha chains; its clone size is not meaningful. DNA for the CDR3: TGCAGCGGGCGGGGGGCGCCAGGAGAGACCCAGTACTTC. It encodes CSGRGAPGETQYF. The chain is built from TRBV29-1 and TRBJ2-5; 8 bases line up with TRBD2. The CDR3 contains 13 residues. CDR1 and CDR2 from the germline V gene are SQVTM and ANQGSEA. V was pared by 7 bases and J by 4 bases, with 8 bases of the junction left unmatched.

About this clonotype: The library was prepared for alpha chains; this beta chain is a stray read, so its frequency means little. The chain carries TRBV28 and TRBJ2-7; D is possibly TRBD1 or TRBD2 (6 bases each). CDR1 and CDR2 (germline): MDHEN, SYDVKM. The V end lost 7 bases, the J end lost 2 bases, and 15 bases lay between the germline ends. This CDR3 comprises 14 residues. CDR3 DNA: TGTGCCAGCAACTCTGGGGGGCGTCCCTACGAGCAGTACTTC. The encoded protein is CASNSGGRPYEQYF.

Notes on this clonotype: This beta chain is a stray sequence in a library constructed for alpha chains; its clone size is not meaningful. CDR3 residues: CSVVRRDYEQYF. The DNA of the CDR3 is TGCAGCGTTGTTCGGCGGGACTACGAGCAGTACTTC. The chain joins TRBV29-1 to TRBJ2-7; TRBD2 might be the D (6 bases). Per the germline V gene, CDR1 is SQVTM and CDR2 is ANQGSEA. V lost 4 bases to trimming and J lost 3 bases, with 10 bases between them. The CDR3 extends over 12 amino acids.

Relative to its sample, this clonotype is hyperexpanded (1% or more). Little can be read into the size of this beta chain, an off-target read in a library designed for alpha chains. The rearrangement links TRBV5-1 to TRBJ2-2; D possibly uses TRBD1 or TRBD2 (5 bases each). Germline CDR1 SGHRS, CDR2 YFSETQ. The V gene lost 2 bases and the J gene lost 6 bases, with 11 bases spanning the gap. The CDR3 runs to 14 residues. In DNA form, the CDR3 reads TGCGCCAGCAGCTTTACGGGGCTCCCCGGGGAGCTGTTTTTT. Protein product: CASSFTGLPGELFF.

Concerning this clonotype: Within a library made for alpha chains, this beta chain is off target, and its count is uninformative. This chain connects TRBV7-8 to TRBJ1-5; 10 nucleotides agree with TRBD1. The length of the CDR3 is 20 residues. The germline gives CDR1 SGHVS, CDR2 FQNEAQ. The trim removed 2 bases at V and 0 bases at J, leaving 13 bases unmatched. The CDR3 loop is CASSLLEGQGNALSNQPQHF. The CDR3 DNA sequence: TGTGCCAGCAGCTTACTCGAGGGACAGGGGAACGCGCTTAGCAATCAGCCCCAGCATTTT.

A word on this clonotype: With the library built for alpha chains, this beta chain is off target and its frequency is not meaningful. The rearrangement uses TRBV7-9 and TRBJ2-7; D possibly corresponds to TRBD2 (5 bases). Germline loops: CDR1 SEHNR, CDR2 FQNEAQ (reference sequence). Trimming shortened V by 5 bases and J by 6 bases, and 8 bases separated the two germline ends. The CDR3 loop spans 11 amino acids. This CDR3 is CASSEGVEQYF. In DNA form, the CDR3 reads TGTGCCAGCAGCGAGGGAGTCGAGCAGTACTTC. Full variable domain (outside the CDR3, taken from reference TRBV7-9 and TRBJ2-7): DTGVSQNPRHKITKRGQNVTFRCDPISEHNRLYWYRQTLGQGPEFLTYFQNEAQLEKSRLLSDRFSAERPKGSFSTLEIQRTEQGDSAMYLCASSEGVEQYFGPGTRLTVT.

In regard to this clonotype: Found in a library prepared for alpha chains, this beta chain is an off-target read, and its abundance has little meaning. V usage is TRBV28 and J usage is TRBJ1-1, with D hard to call. Trimming pared 8 bases from V and 1 base from J, leaving 11 bases between. Looked up from germline, CDR1 is MDHEN and CDR2 is SYDVKM. The CDR3 runs 13 residues. The CDR3 spells CASLGGQNTEAFF. The CDR3, as DNA: TGTGCCAGCCTCGGTGGTCAGAACACTGAAGCTTTCTTT.

As for this clonotype: As an off-target read in a library built for alpha chains, this beta chain has a frequency of little significance. The chain combines TRBV5-1 with TRBJ1-3; D uncertain. This CDR3 has 13 residues. The germline V gene encodes CDR1 SGHRS and CDR2 YFSETQ. Deletions cut 6 bases from V and 2 bases from J, with 9 bases between. CDR3 in amino acids: CASTLSPGNTIYF. CDR3 in DNA: TGCGCCAGCACCCTTAGTCCTGGAAACACCATATATTTT.

Of note for this clonotype: This beta chain came through as a stray read in a library set up for alpha chains, and its size says little. The V call is TRBV7-3, the J call TRBJ2-5; tentatively, D is TRBD2 (6 bases). The CDR3 extends over 15 amino acids. The germline V and J ends were trimmed by 5 bases and 5 bases, with 18 bases remaining between them. CDR1 and CDR2 from the germline V gene are SGHTA and FQGTGA. CDR3 in DNA: TGTGCCAGCAGCCCCGGGATGGCGCGGGGTGAGACCCAGTACTTC. Translated, it gives CASSPGMARGETQYF. The whole variable domain, filled in from reference TRBV7-3 and TRBJ2-5, reads GAGVSQTPSNKVTEKGKYVELRCDPISGHTALYWYRQSLGQGPEFLIYFQGTGAADDSGLPNDRFFAVRPEGSVSTLKIQRTERGDSAVYLCASSPGMARGETQYFGPGTRLLVL.

This clonotype is hyperexpanded in the sample. Being off target in a library aimed at alpha chains, this beta chain has a size of little meaning. The chain recombines TRBV7-2 with TRBJ2-3, with TRBD1 as a possible D gene (5 bases). This CDR3 spans 12 amino acids. In germline, CDR1 is SGHTA, CDR2 FQGNSA. Trimming cost V 5 bases and J 10 bases, with 13 bases left between them. CDR3 nucleotide sequence: TGTGCCAGCAGCGTCCCTAGGGGTGCGCAGTATTTT. It specifies CASSVPRGAQYF.